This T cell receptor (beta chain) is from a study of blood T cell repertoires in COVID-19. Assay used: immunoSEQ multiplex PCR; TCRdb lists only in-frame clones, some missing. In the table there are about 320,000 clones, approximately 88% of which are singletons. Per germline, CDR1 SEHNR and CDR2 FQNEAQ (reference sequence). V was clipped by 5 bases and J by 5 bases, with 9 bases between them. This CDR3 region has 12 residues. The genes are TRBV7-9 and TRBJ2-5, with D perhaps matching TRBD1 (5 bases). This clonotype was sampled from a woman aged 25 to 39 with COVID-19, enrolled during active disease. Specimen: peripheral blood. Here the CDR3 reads CASSPGAETQYF. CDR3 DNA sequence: TGTGCCAGCAGCCCTGGGGCCGAGACCCAGTACTTC.